The sample holds many counts of the clone carrying this TCR beta chain. Isolation of PBMCs was performed on 8 to 10 ml fresh peripheral blood. The sample belongs to a study of T cells in Graves' hyperthyroidism and ophthalmopathy. What was amplified from RNA transcripts were TCR beta CDR3 regions. RT-PCR in the first round (using the HTBI primer set) targeted the TCR CDR3. One entry per CDR3 protein results from TCRdb running MiXCR on the multiplex PCR reads. The table lists about 350,000 distinct CDR3 sequences, around 13% of them singletons, with 20% to 25% in the top ten. The receptor was isolated from a woman aged 25 to 39 with Graves' hyperthyroidism. Sequenced: blood.

This chain's CDR3 is CASSLSPGAAQYF. CDR3 nucleotides: TGTGCCAGCAGCTTATCGCCGGGAGCGGCCCAGTACTTC. V gene TRBV11-2 combines with J gene TRBJ2-5; D might be TRBD2 (6 bases). This CDR3 has 13 amino acids. Trimming stripped 2 bases from V and 9 bases from J, with 13 bases between. The germline gives CDR1 SGHAT, CDR2 FQNNGV.